Presented here are 30 T cell receptor beta chains from one specimen sequenced in a study of blood T cell repertoires in COVID-19 (dated by TCRdb to 2020 to 2021). The method was the immunoSEQ multiplex PCR assay. TCRdb took this table from immuneACCESS and kept in-frame rearrangements with V and J called. Such tables lack part of the clones; where checked against another copy, unresolved V genes explain under half of the gap, and the rest is unexplained. The sample includes roughly 260,000 clones, with about nine tenths observed a single time. The ten largest make up around 9.5% of the sample. Sequenced material: peripheral blood. All receptors derive from a man aged 35 to 55 who had recovered from COVID-19.

The genes are TRBV9 and TRBJ2-2, with 7 bases lining up with TRBD1. Per germline, CDR1 SGDLS and CDR2 YYNGEE. The CDR3 length is 16 residues. V trimming: 0 bases; J trimming: 4 bases; junction bases outside the gene matches: 6. The CDR3 region has the DNA TGTGCCAGCAGCGTAGCCATGGGACAGCCCACCGGGGAGCTGTTTTTT. This sequence encodes CASSVAMGQPTGELFF.

The CDR3 region is CARSPSGTDNTQYF. CDR3 in DNA: TGTGCCAGAAGCCCTAGCGGAACTGACAATACGCAGTATTTT. The chain combines TRBV5-3 with TRBJ2-3, with 7 bases that match TRBD2. TRBV5-3 is reported as an ORF; its role is uncertain. This CDR3 has 14 residues. The V and J ends lost 4 bases and 7 bases, in that order; junction bases with no gene match: 9.

The CDR3 nucleotides read TGTGCCAGCAGCATATACGGGGGGAGGAAACCGAACACCGGGGAGCTGTTTTTT. It codes for CASSIYGGRKPNTGELFF. This chain connects TRBV21-1 to TRBJ2-2; the D call TRBD2 from the table was never checked on the DNA. TRBV21-1 is tagged as a pseudogene. This CDR3 is 18 amino acids long.

The CDR3 DNA follows: TGTGCCACCAGCAGAGGGTTCTCAGGGGGCCAGGGCGAGCAGTACTTC. Protein product: CATSRGFSGGQGEQYF. The chain joins TRBV15 to TRBJ2-7, with 8 bases that match TRBD1. The CDR3 is 16 residues long. Looked up from germline, CDR1 is LNHNV and CDR2 is YYDKDF (reference sequence). V shed 1 base and J 6 bases; nucleotides not matched to a gene: 11.

The rearrangement links TRBV7-9 to TRBJ2-5; TRBD2 might be the D (5 bases). The CDR3 is made up of 15 amino acids. Germline loops: CDR1 SEHNR, CDR2 FQNEAQ (reference sequence). V was pared by 5 bases and J by 1 base, with 14 bases between. CDR3: CASSPLRGLQETQYF. The DNA of the CDR3 is TGTGCCAGCAGCCCACTTCGAGGGCTCCAAGAGACCCAGTACTTC.

The chain is built from TRBV27 and TRBJ2-3, with 8 bases aligning to TRBD2. With V trimmed by 4 bases and J by 0 bases, 3 bases remained unmatched. Germline V gives CDR1 MNHEY, CDR2 SMNVEV (reference sequence). The CDR3 covers 15 residues. The CDR3: CASSSGGASTDTQYF. The DNA for the CDR3 is TGTGCCAGCAGTTCCGGGGGGGCAAGCACAGATACGCAGTATTTT.

V gene TRBV5-8 combines with J gene TRBJ2-7; 8 bases line up with TRBD1. Germline CDR1 is SGHTS and CDR2 is YDEGEE. This CDR3 is 16 amino acids long. J was trimmed by 0 bases and V by 4 bases; bases with no gene match: 9. The CDR3 DNA follows: TGTGCCAGCAGCCCCACGGACAGGGTATCCTCCTACGAGCAGTACTTC. Protein sequence: CASSPTDRVSSYEQYF. Together with reference TRBV5-8 and TRBJ2-7, the CDR3 gives the full variable domain: EAGVTQSPTHLIKTRGQQATLRCSPISGHTSVYWYQQALGLGLQFLLWYDEGEERNRGNFPPRFSGRQFPNYSSELNVNALELEDSALYLCASSPTDRVSSYEQYFGPGTRLTVT.

The chain recombines TRBV29-1 with TRBJ2-7; 10 positions agree with TRBD1. Germline V CDR1 and CDR2: SQVTM, ANQGSEA. The CDR3 has 14 residues. With 2 bases clipped from V and 6 bases from J, the junction kept 7 bases outside the gene matches. This chain's CDR3 is CSVETGQGLSEQYF. In DNA form, the CDR3 reads TGCAGCGTTGAAACGGGACAGGGGTTAAGCGAGCAGTACTTC.

The chain links TRBV2 to TRBJ2-2; no definite D call. V lost 3 bases and J lost 0, with 5 bases in between. Germline V gives CDR1 SNHLY, CDR2 FYNNEI. The CDR3 contains 14 residues. This CDR3 reads CASSEATNTGELFF. The CDR3 DNA sequence: TGTGCCAGCAGTGAGGCAACGAACACCGGGGAGCTGTTTTTT.

The J gene is TRBJ2-3, the V gene TRBV5-6, with D maybe TRBD2 (7 bases). Germline CDR1 SGHDT, CDR2 YYEEEE. CDR3 length equals 16 residues. With 0 bases removed from V and 3 bases from J, the gap between germline ends came to 14 bases. CDR3 in amino acids: CASSLVGGGPTDTQYF. As DNA, the CDR3 is TGTGCCAGCAGCTTGGTGGGAGGGGGGCCGACAGATACGCAGTATTTT.

The chain employs TRBV21-1 and TRBJ2-3; TRBD1, the table's D call, lacks a check against the DNA. TRBV21-1 is noted as a pseudogene. This CDR3 contains 15 residues. CDR3 nucleotides: TGTGCCAGCAGCCAGGACAGGGGAGAAACAGATACGCAGTATTTT. Amino acids: CASSQDRGETDTQYF.

The chain carries TRBV27 and TRBJ2-3; 11 bases match TRBD2. The V segment lost 2 bases and the J segment 8 bases; nucleotides outside the gene matches: 3. The CDR3 spans 14 residues. The germline gives CDR1 MNHEY, CDR2 SMNVEV (reference sequence). The CDR3 is CASSLLAGGGTQYF. DNA for the CDR3: TGTGCCAGCAGTTTACTAGCGGGAGGAGGTACGCAGTATTTT.

V usage is TRBV12-3 or TRBV12-4 and J usage is TRBJ1-5; TRBD1 is a possible D gene (5 bases). CDR3 length equals 13 residues. Between the trimmed V and J ends, which lost 3 bases and 7 bases, there was a span of 10 bases. The CDR3 sequence: CASSLGGRQPQHF. The CDR3 nucleotides are TGTGCCAGCAGTTTGGGGGGGAGGCAGCCCCAGCATTTT.

The rearrangement links TRBV3-1 (or the pseudogene TRBV3-2) to TRBJ1-3; 9 nucleotides line up with TRBD1. CDR1 and CDR2 from the germline V gene are LGHDT and YNNKEL (reference sequence). J was trimmed by 2 bases and V by 4 bases; bases with no gene match: 6. This CDR3 has 16 residues. CDR3 loop: CASSPGTGWTGNTIYF. The CDR3 nucleotides read TGTGCCAGCAGCCCCGGGACAGGGTGGACTGGAAACACCATATATTTT.

The chain has TRBV5-1 and TRBJ2-5; D perhaps matches TRBD2 (5 bases). The CDR3 is made up of 14 amino acids. Trimming took 2 bases from V and 5 from J, leaving 13 bases between them. Germline CDR1 is SGHRS and CDR2 is YFSETQ. The CDR3 here is CASSLGQAVETQYF. The CDR3 DNA reads TGCGCCAGCAGCTTAGGGCAAGCGGTGGAGACCCAGTACTTC.

The CDR3 spells CASSPMTGQTDTQYF. The CDR3 DNA follows: TGTGCCAGCAGCCCAATGACGGGTCAGACAGATACGCAGTATTTT. J is TRBJ2-3 and V is TRBV9; D remains unclear. The CDR3 is 15 amino acids. V was pared by 4 bases and J by 3 bases, with 15 bases between. Germline CDR1 reads SGDLS; CDR2 reads YYNGEE.

The chain recombines TRBV6-2 or TRBV6-3 with TRBJ1-1, with D unclear. CDR1 and CDR2 from the germline V gene are MNHEY and SVGEGT. V gave up 5 bases and J gave up 1 base, with 8 bases separating them. The CDR3 covers 13 residues. This CDR3 is CASSPDSNTEAFF. In DNA, the CDR3 is TGTGCCAGCAGTCCCGACTCGAACACTGAAGCTTTCTTT.

The rearrangement links TRBV28 to TRBJ1-6; 7 nucleotides line up with TRBD1. Trimming at V came to 5 bases and at J to 9 bases, leaving 10 bases not matched to a gene. Germline-derived CDR1 and CDR2 are MDHEN and SYDVKM. This CDR3 region has 15 residues. CDR3 sequence reads: CASSPGGMNRSPLHF. The CDR3 coding sequence is TGTGCCAGCAGTCCAGGGGGAATGAATCGTTCACCCCTCCACTTT.

This clone was observed once. The chain recombines TRBV20-1 with TRBJ1-1; no clear D. Between the trimmed V and J ends, which lost 2 bases and 2 bases, there was a span of 3 bases. CDR1 is DFQATT and CDR2 is SNEGSKA in the germline V gene (reference sequence). CDR3 size: 11 residues. For the CDR3, the DNA is TGCAGTGCTAGATCAAACACTGAAGCTTTCTTT. It encodes CSARSNTEAFF.

The V call is TRBV5-1, the J call TRBJ1-4, with 9 bases identical to TRBD1. Germline CDR1 SGHRS, CDR2 YFSETQ. The CDR3 runs 17 residues. V lost 4 bases to trimming and J lost 4 bases; unmatched junction nucleotides: 11. The CDR3 loop reads CASSRDREKGDNEKLFF. Here the CDR3 DNA reads TGCGCCAGCAGCCGGGACAGGGAGAAGGGAGATAATGAAAAACTGTTTTTT.

CDR3 DNA sequence: TGCGCCAGCAGCGACGGACAGGGTGGTGAAAAACTGTTTTTT. It specifies CASSDGQGGEKLFF. The chain uses TRBV5-1 and TRBJ1-4, with 8 nucleotides matching TRBD1. This CDR3 is 14 amino acids long. After removal of 4 bases from V and 7 bases from J, the junction contained 6 bases not matched to a gene. Germline CDR1 SGHRS, CDR2 YFSETQ.

The chain carries TRBV5-1 and TRBJ1-6, with TRBD1 matching 10 bases. The J segment lost 9 bases and the V segment lost 2 bases, leaving 11 bases of the junction unmatched. Germline V gene sequence: CDR1 SGHRS, CDR2 YFSETQ. This CDR3 contains 17 residues. Here the CDR3 DNA reads TGCGCCAGCAGCTTAACTCCGGGACAGGGGACGTCTTCACCCCTCCACTTT. Translating gives CASSLTPGQGTSSPLHF.

This clone occurred once. The rearrangement uses TRBV6-5 and TRBJ1-2, with 8 bases aligning to TRBD1. With V trimmed by 7 bases and J by 3 bases, 10 bases remained unmatched. The germline V gene encodes CDR1 MNHEY and CDR2 SVGAGI. The CDR3 runs 15 residues. The CDR3 DNA follows: TGTGCCAGCACGGACAGGGCTGTGCGGGACTATGGCTACACCTTC. Protein product: CASTDRAVRDYGYTF.

This clone came up once. J is TRBJ2-5 and V is TRBV7-9; 8 bases agree with TRBD2. The CDR3 runs to 14 residues. Germline-derived CDR1 and CDR2 are SEHNR and FQNEAQ (reference sequence). V was clipped by 5 bases and J by 3 bases; unmatched bases: 5. CDR3 sequence reads: CASSPRGGKETQYF. The CDR3 DNA follows: TGTGCCAGCAGCCCCCGGGGGGGAAAAGAGACCCAGTACTTC.

The gene calls are TRBV19 and TRBJ1-1, with D tentatively TRBD1 (5 bases). The germline V and J ends were trimmed by 11 bases and 4 bases, with 17 bases remaining between them. Germline CDR1 LNHDA, CDR2 SQIVND (reference sequence). The CDR3 has 13 residues. The CDR3 nucleotides are TGTGCCTGTGCCCCTATAGGGGCCACTGAAGCTTTCTTT. Protein: CACAPIGATEAFF.

V is TRBV6-2 or TRBV6-3 and J is TRBJ2-7; D perhaps matches TRBD2 (5 bases). Germline CDR1 reads MNHEY; CDR2 reads SVGEGT. The CDR3 runs 15 residues. V lost 4 bases and J lost 3, with 16 bases in between. The DNA for the CDR3 is TGTGCCAGCAGTTTAGCCTCGACTACCCGCTACGAGCAGTACTTC. Amino acid sequence: CASSLASTTRYEQYF.

The V call is TRBV30, the J call TRBJ2-5; 14 nucleotides match TRBD2. Trimming at V came to 1 base and at J to 5 bases, leaving 6 bases not matched to a gene. The CDR3 is made up of 16 amino acids. Germline V gene data show CDR1 as GTSNPN and CDR2 as SVGIG (reference sequence). For the CDR3, the DNA is TGTGCCTGGAGTGGACTAGCGGGAGGGCCTTATGAGACCCAGTACTTC. This translates into CAWSGLAGGPYETQYF.

This chain connects TRBV6-1 to TRBJ2-7, with D perhaps matching TRBD1 (5 bases). Per germline, CDR1 MNHNS and CDR2 SASEGT. There are 13 residues in the CDR3. V lost 1 base to trimming and J lost 7 bases, with 11 bases between them. CDR3 amino acids: CASSEGAGWEQYF. DNA of the CDR3: TGTGCCAGCAGTGAAGGGGCAGGGTGGGAGCAGTACTTC.

This clone was seen a handful of times. The chain couples TRBV7-3 to TRBJ2-2; D is possibly TRBD2 (5 bases). Germline-derived CDR1 and CDR2 are SGHTA and FQGTGA. With 5 bases removed from V and 7 bases from J, the gap between germline ends came to 8 bases. The CDR3 extends over 12 amino acids. CDR3 loop: CASSRGGGELFF. CDR3 sequence (DNA): TGTGCCAGCAGCCGCGGAGGCGGGGAGCTGTTTTTT.

The chain couples TRBV7-2 to TRBJ1-6; D gene uncertain. V shed 4 bases and J shed 6 bases, with 10 bases lying between them. The CDR3 has 14 residues. Per germline, CDR1 SGHTA and CDR2 FQGNSA. CDR3 coding DNA: TGTGCCAGCAGCTCGGGCGGGGTTAATTCACCCCTCCACTTT. It codes for CASSSGGVNSPLHF.